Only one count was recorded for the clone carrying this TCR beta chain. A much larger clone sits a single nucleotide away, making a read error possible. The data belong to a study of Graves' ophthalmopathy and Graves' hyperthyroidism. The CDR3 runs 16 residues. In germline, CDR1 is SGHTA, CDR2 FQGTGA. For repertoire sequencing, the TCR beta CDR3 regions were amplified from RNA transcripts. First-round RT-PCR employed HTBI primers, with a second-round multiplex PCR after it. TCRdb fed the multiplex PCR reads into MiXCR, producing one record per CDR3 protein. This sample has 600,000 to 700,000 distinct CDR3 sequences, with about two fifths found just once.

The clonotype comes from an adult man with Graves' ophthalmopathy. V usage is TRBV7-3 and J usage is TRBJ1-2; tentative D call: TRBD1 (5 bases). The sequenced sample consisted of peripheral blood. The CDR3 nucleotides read TGTGCCGGCAGCTTAATCGGTGGGGGACCCAACTATGGCTACACCTTC. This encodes CAGSLIGGGPNYGYTF.